This T cell receptor (beta chain) appears in the sequencing data of a study of blood T cell repertoires in COVID-19. The CDR3 loop spans 12 amino acids. Germline V gene lookup returns CDR1 SGHRS and CDR2 YFSETQ. The V end was cut by 2 bases, the J end by 6 bases, with 9 bases between. Authors' analysis steps: Reference gene primer amplification gave estimated nucleated cell counts. Profiled with immunoSEQ multiplex PCR; TCRdb holds only in-frame clones, not every one. The V and J calls and clone size were taken over from that table, and D and trimming were inferred from the DNA. Of under 200,000 clones listed, 85% are singletons.

The chain joins TRBV5-1 to TRBJ2-7, with a possible D match to TRBD2 (5 bases). The material sequenced was peripheral blood. The clonotype was recovered from a man aged 55-75 years with COVID-19, enrolled during active disease. The DNA of the CDR3 is TGCGCCAGCAGCTTTACTAGTTCCGAGCAGTACTTC. Translating gives CASSFTSSEQYF.